This T cell receptor beta chain is drawn from a study of blood T cells in healthy people across ages (dated by TCRdb to between 2014 and 2017). Looking at the study overall: In model experiments, roughly one uniquely barcoded TCR beta cDNA molecule per two T cells was captured by template switching. Using deep sequencing normalized with unique cDNA molecular identifiers, the study measured how TCR beta repertoire diversity changes with age. To avoid experimental bias, donors of different ages were randomly spread across the sequencing lanes. The donors were divided into four age groups: young (average about 15 years), middle-aged (over 35), aged (approximately 62) and long-lived (approximately 74). For two donors (one aged 18 to 29 and one aged 80 or older), the study analyzed two additional independent replicas of 1 million unique cDNA reads from the same blood draw. What the study reported, not specific to this receptor: Conclusive comparison of naive and antigen-experienced compartments was prevented by the profiling of bulk unsorted PBMCs. As age increased, observed TCR beta diversity per million T cells dropped in a roughly linear way, and a significant reduction was already evident by age around 41. The long-lived group showed more naive CD4+ T cells, fewer expanded clones and increased TCR diversity than the aged group, suggesting age selection. There was a strong correlation between observed TCR beta diversity and the percentage of naive T cells measured by flow cytometry. Donor CMV infection status was unknown, potentially confounding age-related changes in expanded clonotypes. Estimates of total diversity based on one million sequenced T cells were considered lower bounds and underestimates.

Library prep was done by 5' RACE. TCRdb lists the instrument as Illumina HiSeq 2500. A second roughly 7 to 11 cycle PCR used a sample-barcoded 5' primer and a J-beta primer mix. Each TCR beta cDNA molecule received a unique molecular identifier from a template-switch 5' adaptor carrying 12 random nucleotides. Each sample yielded at least 3 million CDR3-containing paired-end reads. First-strand cDNA synthesis was performed from all RNA using the Mint cDNA synthesis kit, with priming by a TRBC-specific oligonucleotide. Following uracil-DNA glycosylase treatment, all cDNA underwent a first 18-cycle PCR with the universal primers M1SS and BC2_uni_R. The authors' analysis ran thus. Each sample was normalized by randomly selecting 1 million high-quality reads, each carrying a distinct molecular identifier. Reads sharing molecular identifiers were discarded rather than binned into consensus sequences. MiTCR, run with a Q25 quality threshold and the strictest error-elimination algorithm, handled CDR3 identification, clonotype clustering and error correction. A nonparametric unseen species model with Euler transformation was used to estimate a lower bound on total TCR beta diversity. TCRdb took the public reads, trimmed them with fastp at Q25, ran MiXCR for clone calling and kept in-frame beta chains. Merged by CDR3 protein, the rows form single entries marked with the most common genes and DNA. What appears here as the V and J calls and clone size reflects TCRdb's work, not the paper's. Within this sample are about 1.5 million distinct CDR3 sequences, with roughly 40% of them counted one time only. 7% to 9% of the sample lies in the top ten.

Taken from the germline V gene, the CDR1 and CDR2 loops are SGHAT and FQNNGV. Spanning cysteine to phenylalanine, the CDR3 consists of 14 amino acids. Kept here is only the CDR3 DNA, which spans 42 bases and is read in frame from base 1. On this clonotype itself: The antigen it recognizes is unknown. The sample holds no much larger clone one base away, and base qualities are not on file.

The donors were some 36 Caucasian individuals from Russia, aged roughly 6 to 95 years, who were systemically healthy. Each donor gave approximately 9.3 milliliters of peripheral blood, collected into EDTA-treated Vacutainer tubes. PBMCs were isolated by Ficoll-Paque density-gradient centrifugation, with at least 6.5 million obtained per sample. Total RNA, at least 6 micrograms per sample, was extracted from PBMCs with Trizol reagent. The percentages of naive CD45RAhigh/CD27high T cells were determined by flow cytometry on a PBMC aliquot from every donor. The sequence joins TRBV11-2 to TRBJ2-5, with 9 junctional bases fitting TRBD1. The J call may be in error: the DNA end matches TRBJ2-7 better. The sequenced sample was blood. This clonotype was obtained from a woman between 18 and 29 years old in good health. This receptor carries the CDR3 CASSLGTGWLEQYF. The DNA sequence follows: TGTGCCAGCAGCTTGGGGACAGGGTGGCTCGAGCAGTACTTC.